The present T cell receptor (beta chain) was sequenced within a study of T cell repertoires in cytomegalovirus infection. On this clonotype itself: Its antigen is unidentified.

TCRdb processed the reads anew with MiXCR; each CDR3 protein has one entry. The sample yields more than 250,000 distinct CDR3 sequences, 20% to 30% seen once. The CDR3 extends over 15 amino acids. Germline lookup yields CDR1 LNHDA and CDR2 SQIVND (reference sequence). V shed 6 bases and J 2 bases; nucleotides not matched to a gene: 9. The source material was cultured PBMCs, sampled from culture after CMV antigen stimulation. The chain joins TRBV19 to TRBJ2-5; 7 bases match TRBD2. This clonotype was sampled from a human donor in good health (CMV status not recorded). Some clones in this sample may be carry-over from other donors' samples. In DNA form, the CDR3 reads TGTGCCAGTAGAACCTGGACTAGAGGACAAGAGACCCAGTACTTC. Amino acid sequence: CASRTWTRGQETQYF.